The 3 T cell receptor beta chains presented below share a single source sample, sequenced in a study of T cells in Graves' hyperthyroidism and ophthalmopathy. TCR beta CDR3 sequences were amplified from RNA transcripts. Using the HTBI primer set, a first-round RT-PCR was run on the TCR CDR3. TCRdb re-derived calls from the multiplex PCR reads in MiXCR, one entry per CDR3 protein. Seen here are hundreds of thousands of distinct CDR3 sequences, roughly a quarter observed once, and the top ten hold about a third. The sample was blood. The receptors were gathered from a woman in her forties with Graves' ophthalmopathy.

A remark on this clonotype: Given a much more abundant clone one base away, this may be a read error. The V and J genes are TRBV27 and TRBJ2-7; 8 bases match TRBD1. Per germline, CDR1 MNHEY and CDR2 SMNVEV (reference sequence). The CDR3 extends over 16 amino acids. The CDR3 loop is CAISLSGTGAFYEQYF. The CDR3 nucleotides read TGTGCCATCAGTTTATCAGGGACAGGTGCGTTCTACGAGCAGTACTTC.

This clonotype showed up many times. This chain uses TRBV28 with TRBJ2-2; 11 nucleotides line up with TRBD1. The CDR3 has 15 amino acids. Germline V gene sequence: CDR1 MDHEN, CDR2 SYDVKM. Trimming took 4 bases from V and 3 from J; bases not matched to a gene: 1. CDR3 DNA sequence: TGTGCCAGCAGTTGGACAGGGGGCCACACCGGGGAGCTGTTTTTT. Translation: CASSWTGGHTGELFF.

This clonotype was detected many times. The chain employs TRBV10-3 and TRBJ2-7, with 11 positions matching TRBD2. Germline CDR1 reads ENHRY; CDR2 reads SYGVKD. With 9 bases clipped from V and 6 bases from J, the junction kept 1 base outside the gene matches. The CDR3 extends over 11 amino acids. The DNA for the CDR3 is TGTGCCATTGGACTAGCGGGCGAGCAGTACTTC. Protein product: CAIGLAGEQYF.